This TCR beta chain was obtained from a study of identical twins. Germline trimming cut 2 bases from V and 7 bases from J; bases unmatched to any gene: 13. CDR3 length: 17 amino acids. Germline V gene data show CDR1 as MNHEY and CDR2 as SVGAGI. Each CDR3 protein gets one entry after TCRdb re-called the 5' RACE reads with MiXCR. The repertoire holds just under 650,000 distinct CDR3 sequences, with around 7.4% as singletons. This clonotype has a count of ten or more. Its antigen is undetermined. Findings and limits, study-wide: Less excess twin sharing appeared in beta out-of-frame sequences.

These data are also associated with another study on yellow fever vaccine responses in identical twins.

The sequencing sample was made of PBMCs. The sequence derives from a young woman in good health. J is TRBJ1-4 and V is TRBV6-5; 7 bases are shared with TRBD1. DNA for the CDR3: TGTGCCAGCAGTTACACCGCGGACAGGCGGTTGAGTGAAAAACTGTTTTTT. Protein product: CASSYTADRRLSEKLFF.